This entry lists 19 T cell receptor beta chains sequenced from one sample in a study of OX40 agonist ivuxolimab in advanced cancers. This table comes from immunoSEQ multiplex PCR, and its TCRdb copy is limited to in-frame clones, with some not included. This sample has 65,000 to 95,000 clones, with 80% to 90% found just once. This specimen was CD4+ or CD8+ T cells sorted from blood, taken in a trial of the OX40 agonist ivuxolimab. These receptors were obtained from an adult with an advanced solid tumor such as melanoma, head and neck, liver or kidney cancer.

The J gene is TRBJ2-7, the V gene TRBV20-1; no definite D call. Germline V lookup: CDR1 DFQATT, CDR2 SNEGSKA (reference sequence). The CDR3 sequence is 11 residues long. V was pared by 0 bases and J by 9 bases, with 9 bases between. CDR3 bases: TGCAGTGCTAGAGAGACCCTTCGGCAGTACTTC. Translation: CSARETLRQYF.

The rearrangement links TRBV4-3 to TRBJ2-2; 8 nucleotides align to TRBD1. Trimming removed 0 bases from V and 1 base from J; junction bases left unmatched: 4. Germline V gene data show CDR1 as LGHNA and CDR2 as YSLEER. CDR3 length: 17 amino acids. The CDR3 sequence: CASSQEVGTGNTGELFF. The DNA for the CDR3 is TGCGCCAGCAGCCAAGAGGTGGGGACAGGGAACACCGGGGAGCTGTTTTTT.

A remark on this clone: A read error may account for a junction end that differs from germline. The chain couples TRBV6-6 to TRBJ2-3; TRBD1 aligns across 7 bases. Germline V gene sequence: CDR1 MNHNY, CDR2 SVGAGI (reference sequence). The CDR3 length is 16 residues. In DNA form, the CDR3 reads TGTGACAGCAGAGGACAGGCCGGCACCCGCACAGATACGCAGTATTTT. Encoded protein: CDSRGQAGTRTDTQYF.

The rearrangement uses TRBV19 and TRBJ2-3; D gene uncertain. Trimming took 6 bases from V and 1 from J, leaving 20 bases between them. This CDR3 has 17 amino acids. Per germline, CDR1 LNHDA and CDR2 SQIVND (reference sequence). The CDR3 protein is CASSARDMSIRTDTQYF. DNA of the CDR3: TGTGCCAGTAGCGCAAGGGATATGTCCATACGCACAGATACGCAGTATTTT.

The V and J genes are TRBV19 and TRBJ2-7; TRBD2 matches 7 bases. Germline V gene sequence: CDR1 LNHDA, CDR2 SQIVND (reference sequence). This CDR3 contains 15 residues. The ends lost 9 bases at V and 0 bases at J; junction bases unmatched: 11. Here the CDR3 DNA reads TGTGCCAGCGCCCCCCTGGCGGGAGCCTCCTACGAGCAGTACTTC. Its translation is CASAPLAGASYEQYF.

The chain employs TRBV7-9 and TRBJ1-2; D is possibly TRBD1 (6 bases). The V and J ends lost 0 bases and 9 bases respectively, with 14 bases between them. This CDR3 has 14 amino acids. CDR1 and CDR2 (germline): SEHNR, FQNEAQ (reference sequence). The CDR3 bases are TGTGCCAGCAGCTTAGCGGGGGCAGGGGTGCGCTACACCTTC. Translating gives CASSLAGAGVRYTF.

The rearrangement uses TRBV7-6 and TRBJ1-6; D possibly corresponds to TRBD1 (6 bases). The CDR3 runs to 15 residues. The germline CDR1 and CDR2 sequences are SGHVS and FNYEAQ. Deletions cut 5 bases from V and 9 bases from J, with 17 bases between. The CDR3 DNA follows: TGTGCCAGCAGCGAAATGACAGGCTATGTTTCACCCCTCCACTTT. It yields the protein CASSEMTGYVSPLHF.

The chain uses TRBV6-5 and TRBJ2-7; 7 bases fit TRBD1. This CDR3 comprises 15 residues. CDR1 and CDR2 from the germline V gene are MNHEY and SVGAGI. V shed 0 bases, J shed 1 base, and the junction held 3 bases outside the gene matches. The CDR3 region has the DNA TGTGCCAGCAGTTACTCCCGACAGGGTTCCTACGAGCAGTACTTC. Encoded protein: CASSYSRQGSYEQYF.

The gene calls are TRBV7-9 and TRBJ2-5, with 8 positions matching TRBD2. The CDR3 has 15 residues. Germline lookup yields CDR1 SEHNR and CDR2 FQNEAQ (reference sequence). With V trimmed by 5 bases and J by 5 bases, 10 bases remained unmatched. CDR3 DNA sequence: TGTGCCAGCAGCCAGATCGGACTAGCAGCGGAGACCCAGTACTTC. This codes for CASSQIGLAAETQYF.

On this clone: Other DNA sequences in the sample encode the same CDR3. The rearrangement links TRBV7-6 to TRBJ1-5; tentatively, D is TRBD1 (5 bases). V gave up 5 bases and J gave up 0 bases, with 8 bases separating them. The V gene's germline CDR1 is SGHVS and CDR2 FNYEAQ. The CDR3 consists of 14 residues. The CDR3 DNA reads TGTGCCAGCAGCCGCGGGGGTAGCAATCAGCCCCAGCATTTT. It translates to CASSRGGSNQPQHF.

The J gene is TRBJ2-7, the V gene TRBV6-5; 11 nucleotides match TRBD2. The V gene end was trimmed by 5 bases and the J gene end by 4 bases; junction bases not matched to a gene: 4. The germline gives CDR1 MNHEY, CDR2 SVGAGI. The CDR3 is 14 residues long. The CDR3 sequence: CASSGTSGSYEQYF. The CDR3 bases are TGTGCCAGCAGTGGGACTAGCGGATCTTACGAGCAGTACTTC.

Details on this clone: Distinct nucleotide sequences in the sample also encode this CDR3. V usage is TRBV18 and J usage is TRBJ2-5, with 7 bases fitting TRBD1. Trimming took 1 base from V and 1 from J; bases not matched to a gene: 0. This CDR3 comprises 14 residues. Germline CDR1 reads KGHSH; CDR2 reads LQKENI. In DNA form, the CDR3 reads TGTGCCAGCTCACCACGACAGGGCCAAGAGACCCAGTACTTC. This gives the protein CASSPRQGQETQYF.

The V gene is TRBV18, the J gene TRBJ1-1; D is possibly TRBD1 (5 bases). V was shortened by 0 bases and J by 6 bases, with 8 bases between the two germline ends. Germline V lookup: CDR1 KGHSH, CDR2 LQKENI. This CDR3 is built from 13 residues. CDR3 sequence reads: CASSPPGPAEAFF. CDR3 DNA: TGTGCCAGCTCACCACCGGGGCCGGCTGAAGCTTTCTTT. The whole variable domain, filled in from reference TRBV18 and TRBJ1-1, reads NAGVMQNPRHLVRRRGQEARLRCSPMKGHSHVYWYRQLPEEGLKFMVYLQKENIIDESGMPKERFSAEFPKEGPSILRIQQVVRGDSAAYFCASSPPGPAEAFFGQGTRLTVV.

This chain uses TRBV6-4 with TRBJ1-5, with D possibly matching TRBD1 (5 bases). The CDR3 length is 15 residues. Germline CDR1 is MRHNA and CDR2 is SNTAGT. V lost 5 bases and J 4 bases, leaving 15 bases between the germline ends. The chain's CDR3 is CASSPGRESNQPQHF. CDR3 bases: TGTGCCAGCAGTCCGGGCAGGGAGAGTAATCAGCCCCAGCATTTT.

The V and J genes are TRBV28 and TRBJ1-4, with D unclear. Germline-derived CDR1 and CDR2 are MDHEN and SYDVKM. The germline V and J ends were trimmed by 4 bases and 8 bases, with 14 bases remaining between them. The CDR3 consists of 14 residues. The CDR3 loop reads CASSSIGRKEKLFF. The DNA of the CDR3 is TGTGCCAGCAGTTCTATAGGAAGGAAAGAAAAACTGTTTTTT.

The chain couples TRBV5-6 to TRBJ1-2; 7 nucleotides match TRBD1. CDR1 SGHDT and CDR2 YYEEEE come from the germline V gene. This CDR3 has 18 residues. Germline trimming cut 4 bases from V and 3 bases from J; bases unmatched to any gene: 18. The DNA for the CDR3 is TGTGCCAGCAGCCGGGGATTAGGGGGCCAGTCGTATGACTATGGCTACACCTTC. It translates to CASSRGLGGQSYDYGYTF.

This chain joins TRBV5-6 and TRBJ2-5; 13 bases agree with TRBD2. The CDR3 is made up of 19 amino acids. CDR1 and CDR2 from the germline V gene are SGHDT and YYEEEE. The V gene end was trimmed by 2 bases and the J gene end by 4 bases; junction bases not matched to a gene: 14. CDR3 nucleotides: TGTGCCAGCAGCTTAATTCCCCTGACTAGCGGGGGGCCGGGAGAGACCCAGTACTTC. Translating it yields CASSLIPLTSGGPGETQYF.

The chain joins TRBV10-3 to TRBJ1-1; TRBD1 might be the D (5 bases). The CDR3 length is 14 residues. Germline V gives CDR1 ENHRY, CDR2 SYGVKD. V gave up 5 bases and J gave up 3 bases, with 13 bases separating them. CDR3 coding DNA: TGTGCCATCAGTTGGTCTTGGGGGGACACTGAAGCTTTCTTT. This translates into CAISWSWGDTEAFF.

Turning to this clone: The junction departs from germline at one end; a sequencing error may be responsible. This chain joins TRBV7-2 and TRBJ2-7; D call uncertain. Germline loops: CDR1 SGHTA, CDR2 FQGNSA. The CDR3 has 13 amino acids. CDR3 coding DNA: TGTGTCAGCAGCTTGAGCACATCCTACGAGCAGTACTTC. Its translation: CVSSLSTSYEQYF. Complete variable domain (other parts from reference TRBV7-2 and TRBJ2-7): GAGVSQSPSNKVTEKGKDVELRCDPISGHTALYWYRQSLGQGLEFLIYFQGNSAPDKSGLPSDRFSAERTGGSVSTLTIQRTQQEDSAVYLCVSSLSTSYEQYFGPGTRLTVT.